The 11 T cell receptor beta chains presented below share a single source sample, sequenced in a study of blood T cell repertoires in COVID-19. Measured with immunoSEQ multiplex PCR; TCRdb has only the in-frame clones, and not every one. The sample has 35,000 to 50,000 clones, roughly 82% seen once; the top ten hold roughly a quarter. Source material: peripheral blood. Receptor source: a woman aged 60 to 75 with acute or convalescent COVID-19.

The chain couples TRBV5-1 to TRBJ2-3; D remains unclear. CDR1 and CDR2 (germline): SGHRS, YFSETQ. The CDR3 is 15 residues long. Deletions cut 5 bases from V and 3 bases from J, with 16 bases between. CDR3 bases: TGCGCCAGCAGACAGACACCGGTCTCGACAGATACGCAGTATTTT. Residues: CASRQTPVSTDTQYF.

This chain links TRBV10-2 with TRBJ2-1; 8 positions agree with TRBD1. Germline V gives CDR1 WSHSY, CDR2 SAAADI. The CDR3 covers 13 residues. J lost 5 bases, V lost 6 bases, and 3 bases had no gene match. DNA for the CDR3: TGCGCCAGCAGCTTGACAGGGGACAATGAGCAGTTCTTC. Translation gives CASSLTGDNEQFF.

The V gene is TRBV7-6, the J gene TRBJ1-1, with a weak D call TRBD1 (6 bases). This CDR3 spans 14 amino acids. With 6 bases removed from V and 4 bases from J, the gap between germline ends came to 15 bases. Looked up from germline, CDR1 is SGHVS and CDR2 is FNYEAQ. CDR3 DNA sequence: TGTGCCAGCAGAGACAAACAGGGTTCCACTGAAGCTTTCTTT. This sequence encodes CASRDKQGSTEAFF.

The gene calls are TRBV6-5 and TRBJ2-1, with 10 bases fitting TRBD1. Germline V gives CDR1 MNHEY, CDR2 SVGAGI. Trimming cost V 6 bases and J 10 bases; bases outside gene matches: 9. The CDR3 has 14 residues. This chain's CDR3 is CASRRQGALPEQFF. CDR3 sequence (DNA): TGTGCCAGCAGAAGACAGGGGGCGCTTCCCGAGCAGTTCTTC.

The chain uses TRBV12-3 or TRBV12-4 and TRBJ2-7; D not resolved. Trimming left V 10 bases short and J 3 bases short, with 16 bases between. The CDR3 is made up of 13 amino acids. CDR3 amino acids: CATSTPQDYEQYF. The CDR3 DNA reads TGTGCCACCTCGACACCCCAAGACTACGAGCAGTACTTC.

This clone appeared a single time. The chain is built from TRBV13 and TRBJ2-7, with D perhaps TRBD1 (5 bases). Trimming took 5 bases from V and 5 from J, leaving 22 bases between them. The CDR3 spans 16 residues. Germline loops: CDR1 PRHDT, CDR2 FYEKMQ (reference sequence). The CDR3 DNA sequence: TGTGCCAGCAGCAAAGGGTGGGGCCCTAACAGGAACGAGCAGTACTTC. Translating it yields CASSKGWGPNRNEQYF.

To note about this clone: One end of the junction varies from germline; a read error may be responsible. DNA of the CDR3: TGTGCCAGTAGTTTAGACTCCTCCACCCAAGAGACCCAGTACTTC. Translated, it gives CASSLDSSTQETQYF. The V and J genes are TRBV27 and TRBJ2-5, with no clear D. CDR3 length: 15 amino acids. The germline CDR1 and CDR2 sequences are MNHEY and SMNVEV (reference sequence).

This rearrangement joins TRBV29-1 to TRBJ2-1; tentative D call: TRBD2 (6 bases). V lost 6 bases and J lost 0, with 15 bases in between. The CDR3 sequence is 15 residues long. The germline V gene has CDR1 SQVTM and CDR2 ANQGSEA. The CDR3 coding sequence is TGCAGCGTAACGGGACTCCTGAGCTCCTACAATGAGCAGTTCTTC. This gives the protein CSVTGLLSSYNEQFF.

The chain uses TRBV14 and TRBJ1-1; 9 bases agree with TRBD1. Germline lookup yields CDR1 SGHDN and CDR2 FVKESK. V lost 4 bases to trimming and J lost 4 bases; unmatched junction nucleotides: 10. The CDR3 totals 16 residues. The CDR3 loop reads CASSLTGGLMGTEAFF. CDR3 nucleotides: TGTGCCAGCAGCCTAACAGGGGGCTTAATGGGCACTGAAGCTTTCTTT.

The J gene is TRBJ1-1, the V gene TRBV7-2, with D maybe TRBD1 (6 bases). This CDR3 is built from 14 residues. V dropped 5 bases and J dropped 5 bases, with 15 bases sitting between them. Germline V gene data show CDR1 as SGHTA and CDR2 as FQGNSA. The CDR3 DNA reads as TGTGCCAGCAGCCCGACAGGAGGTCGAACTGAAGCTTTCTTT. It is translated as CASSPTGGRTEAFF.

This CDR3 is CASSQDIGVGTEAFF. CDR3 nucleotide sequence: TGTGCCAGCAGCCAAGATATCGGGGTGGGCACTGAAGCTTTCTTT. This chain uses TRBV14 with TRBJ1-1; D gene unclear. Trimming cost V 0 bases and J 4 bases, with 12 bases left between them. The CDR3 is made up of 15 amino acids. From germline, CDR1 is SGHDN and CDR2 FVKESK.